Listed below are T cell receptor beta chains from one sample, sequenced in a study of T-cell memory formation after mild COVID-19. TCRdb reanalysed the 5' RACE reads using MiXCR and keeps one entry per CDR3 protein. The sample consists of about 400,000 distinct CDR3 sequences, 23% of them appearing once. Sequenced material: PBMCs or a T cell subset sorted from them (not recorded which). The receptors were sampled from an adult woman who had mild COVID-19 (a few samples of this study predate the infection). Cell type and time point are not known. Each CDR3 is given without its conserved first and last residue. A D gene is named only where the DNA matches it firmly.

TRBJ1-1 | . | TRBV12-3/TRBV12-4 | ASTLPVNTEAF
TRBJ1-4 | TRBD1 | TRBV7-9 | ASSPQPGQGGNEKLF
TRBJ2-7 | . | TRBV20-1 | SARRLDSYEQY
TRBJ1-5 | . | TRBV20-1 | SARTGTWDSNQPQH
TRBJ2-3 | . | TRBV7-9 | ASSFEIRTDTQY
TRBJ2-7 | TRBD1 | TRBV30 | AWSPGTGAEQY
TRBJ1-6 | . | TRBV18 | ASSEENSPLH
TRBJ1-1 | . | TRBV2 | ASSESRSARAAF
TRBJ1-4 | TRBD1 | TRBV27 | ASSLNRGGNEKLF
TRBJ2-4 | . | TRBV29-1 | SVEDTGTKNIQY
TRBJ2-5 | . | TRBV5-1 | ASSLWLQETQY
TRBJ2-7 | TRBD2 | TRBV7-8 | ASSPRTSRNYEQY
TRBJ2-7 | TRBD2 | TRBV6-2/TRBV6-3 | ASSLLGLVYEQY
TRBJ2-1 | TRBD2 | TRBV19 | ASSGSLTQAGGDNEQF
TRBJ2-5 | . | TRBV29-1 | SVEMWGEQTQY
TRBJ1-1 | TRBD1 | TRBV15 | ATSKDRVGMAEAF
TRBJ2-3 | TRBD1 | TRBV7-6 | ASSPQTGISTDTQY
TRBJ2-2 | . | TRBV30 | AWSVREKANTGELF